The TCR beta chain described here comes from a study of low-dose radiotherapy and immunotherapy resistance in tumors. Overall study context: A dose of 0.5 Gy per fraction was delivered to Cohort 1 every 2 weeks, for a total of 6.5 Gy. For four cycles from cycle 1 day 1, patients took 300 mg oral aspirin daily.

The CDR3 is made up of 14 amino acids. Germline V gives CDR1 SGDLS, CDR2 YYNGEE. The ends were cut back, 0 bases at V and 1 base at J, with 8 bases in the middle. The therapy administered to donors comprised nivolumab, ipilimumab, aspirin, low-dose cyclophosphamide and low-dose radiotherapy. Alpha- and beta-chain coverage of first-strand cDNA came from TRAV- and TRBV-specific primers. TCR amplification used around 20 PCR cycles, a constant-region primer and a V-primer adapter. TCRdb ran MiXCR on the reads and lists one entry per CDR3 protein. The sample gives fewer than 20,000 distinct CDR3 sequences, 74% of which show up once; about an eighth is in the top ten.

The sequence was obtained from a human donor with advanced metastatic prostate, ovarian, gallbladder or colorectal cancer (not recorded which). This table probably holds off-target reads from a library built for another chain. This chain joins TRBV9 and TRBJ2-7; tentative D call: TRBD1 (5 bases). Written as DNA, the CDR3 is TGTGCCAGCAGCGTAGGGGGCCAGTCCTACGAGCAGTACTTC. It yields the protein CASSVGGQSYEQYF.